The rows below give T cell receptor beta chains drawn from one sample of a study of lymphopenia after photon versus proton radiotherapy. Assay used: immunoSEQ multiplex PCR; TCRdb lists only in-frame clones, some missing. In the table there are about 30,000 clones, around 94% of which are singletons. Material: peripheral blood, obtained from a patient treated with photon-based radiotherapy. These receptors all stem from a woman in her fifties or sixties with cholangiocarcinoma. The CDR3 runs from the conserved cysteine through the conserved F or W. A D gene is named only where the DNA matches it firmly. Clone size is given for some rows only: seen once, a few or many times, or a class if the clone is expanded.

clone_size: -
j_call: TRBJ1-1
v_call: TRBV19
cdr3_length: 14
d_call: -
cdr3_nt: TGTGCCAGTAGTATTCGGCAGGTCATCGCTGAAGCTTTCTTT
cdr3_aa: CASSIRQVIAEAFF

clone_size: -
j_call: TRBJ2-7
v_call: TRBV10-3
cdr3_length: 14
d_call: TRBD1
cdr3_nt: TGTGCCATCAGCCTGGGACAGGGGGCGTACGAGCAGTACTTC
cdr3_aa: CAISLGQGAYEQYF

clone_size: -
j_call: TRBJ1-1
v_call: TRBV11-1
cdr3_length: 16
d_call: -
cdr3_nt: TGTGCCAGCAGCCCCTGGGACGGATATATGAACACTGAAGCTTTCTTT
cdr3_aa: CASSPWDGYMNTEAFF

clone_size: -
j_call: TRBJ2-6
v_call: TRBV18
cdr3_length: 17
d_call: -
cdr3_nt: TGTGCCAGCTCACCACAAGGTCCAGGGGCTGGGGCCAACGTCCTGACTTTC
cdr3_aa: CASSPQGPGAGANVLTF

clone_size: -
j_call: TRBJ1-1
v_call: TRBV5-1
cdr3_length: 12
d_call: -
cdr3_nt: TGCGCCAGCAGCTTGTATGAGGGTGAAGCTTTCTTT
cdr3_aa: CASSLYEGEAFF

clone_size: -
j_call: TRBJ1-1
v_call: TRBV19
cdr3_length: 14
d_call: -
cdr3_nt: TGTGCCAGTAGCCCGGGCCTTATCATTAGCGAAGCTTTCTTT
cdr3_aa: CASSPGLIISEAFF

clone_size: -
j_call: TRBJ2-1
v_call: TRBV2
cdr3_length: 12
d_call: -
cdr3_nt: TGTGCCAGCAGGGGGGCGGGGAATGAGCAGTTCTTC
cdr3_aa: CASRGAGNEQFF

clone_size: -
j_call: TRBJ2-1
v_call: TRBV5-5
cdr3_length: 12
d_call: -
cdr3_nt: TGTGCCAGCAGGGAGACAGGTTTTGGGCAGTTCTTC
cdr3_aa: CASRETGFGQFF

clone_size: -
j_call: TRBJ1-6
v_call: TRBV7-2
cdr3_length: 14
d_call: -
cdr3_nt: TGTGCCAGCAGCCCGACAGTTAATAATTCACCCCTCCACTTT
cdr3_aa: CASSPTVNNSPLHF

clone_size: -
j_call: TRBJ1-2
v_call: TRBV2
cdr3_length: 14
d_call: TRBD1
cdr3_nt: TGTGCCAGCAGTGATCGGCAGGGGGCGCGCGGCTACACCTTC
cdr3_aa: CASSDRQGARGYTF

clone_size: -
j_call: TRBJ2-1
v_call: TRBV6-5
cdr3_length: 12
d_call: -
cdr3_nt: TGTGCCAGCAGTGGGGCCTACAATGAGCAGTTCTTC
cdr3_aa: CASSGAYNEQFF

clone_size: -
j_call: TRBJ1-3
v_call: TRBV18
cdr3_length: 16
d_call: TRBD1
cdr3_nt: TGTGCCAGCTCCCTGGGACAGGAGAGCTCTGGAAACACCATATATTTT
cdr3_aa: CASSLGQESSGNTIYF

clone_size: -
j_call: TRBJ1-2
v_call: TRBV2
cdr3_length: 14
d_call: -
cdr3_nt: TGTGCCACCCGCCGGGACGGAACTAACTATGGCTACACCTTC
cdr3_aa: CATRRDGTNYGYTF

clone_size: few
j_call: TRBJ1-4
v_call: TRBV2
cdr3_length: 15
d_call: -
cdr3_nt: TGTGCCAGCAGTGAAGAGGGGGGTAGGGATGAAAAACTGTTTTTT
cdr3_aa: CASSEEGGRDEKLFF

clone_size: -
j_call: TRBJ1-2
v_call: TRBV30
cdr3_length: 14
d_call: -
cdr3_nt: TGTGCCCGAATGAGGGGAGGGGGATCGGAGGGCTACACCTTC
cdr3_aa: CARMRGGGSEGYTF

clone_size: few
j_call: TRBJ2-7
v_call: TRBV6-1
cdr3_length: 13
d_call: -
cdr3_nt: TGTGCCAGCACCGCGGACTTGCGTCGCGAGCAGTACTTC
cdr3_aa: CASTADLRREQYF

clone_size: -
j_call: TRBJ1-2
v_call: TRBV4-1
cdr3_length: 15
d_call: -
cdr3_nt: TGCGCCAGCAGCCAAGATCTGCAGGGAGGGTATGGCTACACCTTC
cdr3_aa: CASSQDLQGGYGYTF

clone_size: -
j_call: TRBJ2-1
v_call: TRBV6-6
cdr3_length: 14
d_call: -
cdr3_nt: TGTGCCAGCAGAGAAACAGGTTCAAGGGATGAGCAGTTCTTC
cdr3_aa: CASRETGSRDEQFF

clone_size: -
j_call: TRBJ2-2
v_call: TRBV19
cdr3_length: 14
d_call: TRBD1
cdr3_nt: TGTGCCAGTCGCCGGACAGGGACCGGCGGGGAGCTGTTTTTT
cdr3_aa: CASRRTGTGGELFF

clone_size: -
j_call: TRBJ2-3
v_call: TRBV5-6
cdr3_length: 16
d_call: -
cdr3_nt: TGTGCCAGCAGCTTGGAGGAATTCTCTAGCACAGATACGCAGTATTTT
cdr3_aa: CASSLEEFSSTDTQYF

clone_size: -
j_call: TRBJ1-5
v_call: TRBV18
cdr3_length: 14
d_call: -
cdr3_nt: TGTGCCAGCTCATCGGACAGCCTAGGGCAGCCCCAGCATTTT
cdr3_aa: CASSSDSLGQPQHF

clone_size: once
j_call: TRBJ1-2
v_call: TRBV28
cdr3_length: 15
d_call: -
cdr3_nt: TGTGCCAGCAGTTTATACGGGCCAGCTAACTATGGCTACACCTTC
cdr3_aa: CASSLYGPANYGYTF

clone_size: -
j_call: TRBJ1-1
v_call: TRBV19
cdr3_length: 16
d_call: -
cdr3_nt: TGTGCCAGTGGTAACAGGGTATTCCTGGCATGCACTGAAGCTTTCTTT
cdr3_aa: CASGNRVFLACTEAFF

clone_size: -
j_call: TRBJ1-1
v_call: TRBV25-1
cdr3_length: 11
d_call: -
cdr3_nt: TGTGCCAGCAGCATTCGTACTGAAGCTTTCTTT
cdr3_aa: CASSIRTEAFF

clone_size: -
j_call: TRBJ1-6
v_call: TRBV27
cdr3_length: 15
d_call: -
cdr3_nt: TGTGCCAGCAGTCCCCCCGGGGGGTATAATTCACCCCTCCACTTT
cdr3_aa: CASSPPGGYNSPLHF

clone_size: -
j_call: TRBJ1-1
v_call: TRBV7-2
cdr3_length: 14
d_call: -
cdr3_nt: TGTGCCAGCACCGTAGCAGTGGCGTACACTGAAGCTTTCTTT
cdr3_aa: CASTVAVAYTEAFF

clone_size: -
j_call: TRBJ1-2
v_call: TRBV2
cdr3_length: 14
d_call: -
cdr3_nt: TGTGCCAGCAGAACCGCCACCTCTAACTATGGCTACACCTTC
cdr3_aa: CASRTATSNYGYTF

clone_size: once
j_call: TRBJ1-1
v_call: TRBV13
cdr3_length: 13
d_call: -
cdr3_nt: TGTGCCAGCAGCTTACAAGCGAACACTGAAGCTTTCTTT
cdr3_aa: CASSLQANTEAFF

clone_size: -
j_call: TRBJ2-5
v_call: TRBV4-1
cdr3_length: 17
d_call: TRBD1
cdr3_nt: TGCGCCAGCAGCCACCCCGGGACAGGGAAGGCTAGGGAGACCCAGTACTTC
cdr3_aa: CASSHPGTGKARETQYF

clone_size: -
j_call: TRBJ2-5
v_call: TRBV2
cdr3_length: 13
d_call: -
cdr3_nt: TGTGCCAGCAGTGCTATGGGGAAAGAGACCCAGTACTTC
cdr3_aa: CASSAMGKETQYF

clone_size: -
j_call: TRBJ2-5
v_call: TRBV6-5
cdr3_length: 13
d_call: -
cdr3_nt: TGTGCCAGCAGCTCCACCGGCACCCGGGGCCAGTACTTC
cdr3_aa: CASSSTGTRGQYF

clone_size: -
j_call: TRBJ1-1
v_call: TRBV25-1
cdr3_length: 15
d_call: -
cdr3_nt: TGTGCCAGCAGTTTCGGTGGGCAGGGAGGCACTGAAGCTTTCTTT
cdr3_aa: CASSFGGQGGTEAFF

clone_size: -
j_call: TRBJ1-4
v_call: TRBV30
cdr3_length: 14
d_call: -
cdr3_nt: TGTGCCTGGAGCGGGGCAGAAGAAAATGAAAAACTGTTTTTT
cdr3_aa: CAWSGAEENEKLFF

clone_size: -
j_call: TRBJ2-1
v_call: TRBV7-2
cdr3_length: 15
d_call: TRBD2
cdr3_nt: TGTGCCAGCAGCTACGGGACTAGCGGGACGAATGAGCAGTTCTTC
cdr3_aa: CASSYGTSGTNEQFF

clone_size: -
j_call: TRBJ1-2
v_call: TRBV28
cdr3_length: 16
d_call: -
cdr3_nt: TGTGCCAGCAGTCCTTGGGGAGGCAGGCCTAACTATGGCTACACCTTC
cdr3_aa: CASSPWGGRPNYGYTF

clone_size: -
j_call: TRBJ2-5
v_call: TRBV6-6
cdr3_length: 13
d_call: TRBD1
cdr3_nt: TGTGCCAGCAGTTTTCAGGGGGAACAGACCCAGTACTTC
cdr3_aa: CASSFQGEQTQYF

clone_size: -
j_call: TRBJ1-2
v_call: TRBV19
cdr3_length: 14
d_call: -
cdr3_nt: TGTGCCAGTACCAACCCGGGGACTAACTATGGCTACACCTTC
cdr3_aa: CASTNPGTNYGYTF

clone_size: -
j_call: TRBJ2-7
v_call: TRBV7-6
cdr3_length: 13
d_call: -
cdr3_nt: TGTGCCAGCAGCAGCGACCTTACCTACGAGCAGTACTTC
cdr3_aa: CASSSDLTYEQYF

clone_size: once
j_call: TRBJ1-1
v_call: TRBV15
cdr3_length: 14
d_call: -
cdr3_nt: TGTGCCACCAGCAGCAACAGGGCGAACACTGAAGCTTTCTTT
cdr3_aa: CATSSNRANTEAFF

clone_size: -
j_call: TRBJ2-5
v_call: TRBV9
cdr3_length: 13
d_call: -
cdr3_nt: TGTGCCAGCAGCGTAGGACGGCAAGAGACCCAGTACTTC
cdr3_aa: CASSVGRQETQYF

clone_size: -
j_call: TRBJ1-4
v_call: TRBV19
cdr3_length: 14
d_call: TRBD1
cdr3_nt: TGTGCCAGTAGTACAGGGGGAGGTGGCGAAAAACTGTTTTTT
cdr3_aa: CASSTGGGGEKLFF

clone_size: -
j_call: TRBJ1-1
v_call: TRBV7-9
cdr3_length: 15
d_call: -
cdr3_nt: TGTGCCAGCAGCCCATCACCCAACACAGGGACTGAAGCTTTCTTT
cdr3_aa: CASSPSPNTGTEAFF

clone_size: -
j_call: TRBJ2-1
v_call: TRBV11-2
cdr3_length: 15
d_call: TRBD2
cdr3_nt: TGTGCCAGCAGCCTAGCGGGGGCCGCCTACAATGAGCAGTTCTTC
cdr3_aa: CASSLAGAAYNEQFF

clone_size: -
j_call: TRBJ1-2
v_call: TRBV29-1
cdr3_length: 15
d_call: TRBD1
cdr3_nt: TGCAGCGTTGAGGCGTGGGACAGGGGCAACTATGGCTACACCTTC
cdr3_aa: CSVEAWDRGNYGYTF

clone_size: -
j_call: TRBJ1-5
v_call: TRBV5-5
cdr3_length: 17
d_call: TRBD1
cdr3_nt: TGTGCCAGCAGCCCAACGACAGGGGGCTTTGGTAATCAGCCCCAGCATTTT
cdr3_aa: CASSPTTGGFGNQPQHF

clone_size: -
j_call: TRBJ2-7
v_call: TRBV7-9
cdr3_length: 11
d_call: -
cdr3_nt: TGTGCCAGCAGCTTAGGGCTCGAGCAGTACTTC
cdr3_aa: CASSLGLEQYF

clone_size: -
j_call: TRBJ1-2
v_call: TRBV5-1
cdr3_length: 11
d_call: -
cdr3_nt: TGCGCCAGCAGCTCCAGCCTTGGCTACACCTTC
cdr3_aa: CASSSSLGYTF

clone_size: -
j_call: TRBJ2-7
v_call: TRBV11-2
cdr3_length: 15
d_call: -
cdr3_nt: TGTGCCAGCAGCTCGATCCGGGGGGCCGCCTACGAGCAGTACTTC
cdr3_aa: CASSSIRGAAYEQYF

clone_size: -
j_call: TRBJ2-3
v_call: TRBV5-3
cdr3_length: 17
d_call: -
cdr3_nt: TGTGCCAGAAGCCCCAGGGCGTATAGGGAGCTAGGGGATACGCAGTATTTT
cdr3_aa: CARSPRAYRELGDTQYF

clone_size: -
j_call: TRBJ1-2
v_call: TRBV27
cdr3_length: 12
d_call: -
cdr3_nt: TGTGCCAGCAGTTTAGGCCCCTATGGCTACACCTTC
cdr3_aa: CASSLGPYGYTF

clone_size: -
j_call: TRBJ2-1
v_call: TRBV18
cdr3_length: 16
d_call: -
cdr3_nt: TGTGCCAGCTCACCACCTTCCACAGGGTCCTACAATGAGCAGTTCTTC
cdr3_aa: CASSPPSTGSYNEQFF

clone_size: -
j_call: TRBJ2-5
v_call: TRBV29-1
cdr3_length: 10
d_call: -
cdr3_nt: TGCAGCGTGTGGGGAGGGACCCAGTACTTC
cdr3_aa: CSVWGGTQYF

clone_size: -
j_call: TRBJ2-7
v_call: TRBV5-8
cdr3_length: 15
d_call: -
cdr3_nt: TGTGCCAGCAGCTTGGAAAGTGGGGAAACCTACGAGCAGTACTTC
cdr3_aa: CASSLESGETYEQYF